The 2 T cell receptor beta chains below were found in one sample sequenced in a study of T cells in localized non-small cell lung cancer. Only in-frame clones appear in the TCRdb table, and some are missing; sequencing was by immunoSEQ multiplex PCR. The table records 45,000 to 70,000 clones, roughly 88% of them present only once. Sequencing was performed on peripheral blood, taken before any cancer treatment. The receptors come from a woman aged 40 to 75 with stage I lung adenocarcinoma.

Comments on this clone: The junction does not match germline at one end; this may be a read error. The V gene is TRBV7-2, the J gene TRBJ2-7; 11 bases match TRBD2. CDR3 size: 14 residues. The V gene's germline CDR1 is SGHTA and CDR2 FQGNSA. The CDR3 sequence: CASSLGLAGGRKDF. CDR3 nucleotides: TGTGCCAGCAGCTTAGGTCTAGCGGGGGGTAGGAAGGACTTC. The whole variable domain, remainder taken from reference TRBV7-2 and TRBJ2-7, is GAGVSQSPSNKVTEKGKDVELRCDPISGHTALYWYRQSLGQGLEFLIYFQGNSAPDKSGLPSDRFSAERTGGSVSTLTIQRTQQEDSAVYLCASSLGLAGGRKDFGPGTRLTVT.

Here the CDR3 DNA reads TGTGCCAGCAGCTTGAGGAGCGTGGGACTGAATGAAAAACTGTTTTTT. Amino acid sequence: CASSLRSVGLNEKLFF. The chain has TRBV5-6 and TRBJ1-4, with a tentative D call TRBD1 (5 bases). CDR1 SGHDT and CDR2 YYEEEE come from the germline V gene. With 1 base removed from V and 5 bases from J, the gap between germline ends came to 15 bases. This CDR3 comprises 16 residues.